The entry that follows covers one TCR beta chain sequence. This record belongs to a study of blood T cell repertoires in COVID-19. V lost 7 bases, J lost 0 bases, and 4 bases stayed unmatched. Germline V gives CDR1 SQVTM, CDR2 ANQGSEA. This CDR3 has 14 amino acids. Study processing details: Amplification of reference gene primers provided the estimated nucleated cell counts. Sequencing was performed with immunoSEQ multiplex PCR; in TCRdb, only in-frame clones are kept and a portion is missing. The DNA gave D and trimming, while V, J and clone size come from that table. The sample consists of 250,000 or so clones, 80% to 90% of them appearing once.

The chain couples TRBV29-1 to TRBJ2-3; 10 nucleotides match TRBD2. Sequencing was carried out using PBMCs or T cells enriched from blood (not recorded which). The receptor was derived from a woman in her 30s with acute COVID-19. As DNA, the CDR3 is TGCAGCGGGACTAGCGGAGCTAGCACAGATACGCAGTATTTT. Translation gives CSGTSGASTDTQYF.